The text below deals with one T cell receptor beta chain. This CDR3 has 16 amino acids. V lost 5 bases and J 4 bases, leaving 19 bases between the germline ends. Germline V lookup: CDR1 SGHKS, CDR2 YYEKEE (reference sequence). Seattle patient enrollment occurred during active infection, with longitudinal follow-up thereafter. This sample was included in a study of blood T cell repertoires in COVID-19. TCRdb's table, derived via immunoSEQ multiplex PCR, lists solely in-frame clones and lacks some. This sample has approximately 64,000 clones; about nine tenths occur once, and the top ten carry approximately 45%.

The sequenced sample was peripheral blood. The rearrangement links TRBV5-5 to TRBJ1-5; D gene ambiguous. The sequence came from a woman aged 55-70 years with COVID-19, enrolled during active disease. The chain's CDR3 is CASRPEGDPRNQPQHF. CDR3 nucleotide sequence: TGTGCCAGCAGACCAGAGGGAGACCCTCGGAATCAGCCCCAGCATTTT.